This T cell receptor beta chain was identified during a study of cytomegalovirus exposure and HLA in healthy donors. 13 Jbeta primers and 60 Vbeta primers were used for the PCR. Repertoires were generated with immunoSEQ multiplex PCR, while TCRdb's copy carries only in-frame clones and drops some. Among 200,000 to 250,000 clones listed, roughly 80% were seen once. Unmatched junction bases numbered 3, after V lost 6 bases and J lost 0 bases. CDR1 and CDR2 (germline): SGHRS, YFSETQ. This CDR3 is built from 16 residues. The study's findings and limits: Excluded were some V segments that proved indistinguishable, including TRBV6-2 and TRBV6-3. It was reported in a later analysis that an Asian-associated ancestry cluster showed fewer N-insertions than the approximately 670-donor mean. V- and J-gene trimming in TCR beta was tied to a missense DCLRE1C variant by an analysis performed later. A cluster of highly shared sequence variants was likely a sequencing artifact.

To note about this clone: As yet, its antigen is unknown.

The clonotype comes from a male donor in good health and CMV-seronegative. V gene TRBV5-1 combines with J gene TRBJ2-6; the match to TRBD2 covers 10 bases. The sample consisted of PBMCs. The CDR3 bases are TGCGCCAGCACGGTAGCGGGAGGCTCTGGGGCCAACGTCCTGACTTTC. Its translation is CASTVAGGSGANVLTF. The variable domain in full, with the rest retrieved from reference TRBV5-1 and TRBJ2-6, is KAGVTQTPRYLIKTRGQQVTLSCSPISGHRSVSWYQQTPGQGLQFLFEYFSETQRNKGNFPGRFSGRQFSNSRSEMNVSTLELGDSALYLCASTVAGGSGANVLTFGAGSRLTVL.